These 18 T cell receptor beta chains were all obtained from the same sample, sequenced in a study of T cells of healthy individuals. TCRdb ran MiXCR on the 5' RACE reads and lists one entry per CDR3 protein. The sample has 63,000 or so distinct CDR3 sequences; 15% to 20% are singletons. These receptor sequences come from a human donor in good health.

This clonotype was counted a few times. The chain combines TRBV29-1 with TRBJ2-1; D unresolved. Trimming pared 8 bases from V and 4 bases from J, leaving 9 bases between. This CDR3 contains 11 residues. Germline values: CDR1 SQVTM, CDR2 ANQGSEA. The CDR3 DNA follows: TGCAGCTCAACAGCTTACAATGAGCAGTTCTTC. Its protein product is CSSTAYNEQFF.

Only a few counts were recorded for this clonotype. V and J are TRBV14 and TRBJ2-7; D is uncertain. The CDR3 is 11 residues long. Germline V gives CDR1 SGHDN, CDR2 FVKESK. Trimming removed 1 base from V and 5 bases from J, with 3 bases in between. Written as DNA, the CDR3 is TGTGCCAGCAGCCAAGGGCACGAGCAGTACTTC. It encodes CASSQGHEQYF.

This clonotype was seen a few times. The rearrangement uses TRBV5-1 and TRBJ2-7; 10 bases are a match to TRBD2. Germline V gene data show CDR1 as SGHRS and CDR2 as YFSETQ. V was pared by 0 bases and J by 3 bases, with 3 bases of the junction left unmatched. The CDR3 totals 15 residues. The DNA of the CDR3 is TGCGCCAGCAGCTTGGATACTAGCGGGGTCTACGAGCAGTACTTC. Amino acid sequence: CASSLDTSGVYEQYF.

The chain couples TRBV20-1 to TRBJ2-5; D is perhaps TRBD1 (6 bases). V lost 6 bases, J lost 9 bases, and 11 bases lay in between. Germline CDR1 DFQATT, CDR2 SNEGSKA (reference sequence). This CDR3 has 10 amino acids. CDR3 amino acids: CSAPGAAQYF. For the CDR3, the DNA is TGCAGTGCCCCAGGGGCGGCCCAGTACTTC.

The CDR3 sequence: CATSDTAEPTDTQYF. Here the CDR3 DNA reads TGTGCCACCAGTGATACGGCGGAACCTACAGATACGCAGTATTTT. The rearrangement uses TRBV24-1 and TRBJ2-3; no definite D call. CDR1 and CDR2 (germline): KGHDR, SFDVKD. V lost 3 bases and J lost 3, with 12 bases in between. The CDR3 loop spans 15 amino acids.

This clonotype has only a few counts. The chain recombines TRBV4-2 with TRBJ1-6; the match to TRBD1 covers 7 bases. The CDR3 totals 16 residues. The germline CDR1 and CDR2 sequences are LGHNA and YNFKEQ. V was pared by 3 bases and J by 10 bases, with 12 bases of the junction left unmatched. CDR3 sequence (DNA): TGTGCCAGCAGCCAGACCGTGACAGGGTTTAGATCACCCCTCCACTTT. This sequence encodes CASSQTVTGFRSPLHF.

This rearrangement joins TRBV2 to TRBJ2-3, with D tentatively TRBD1 or TRBD2 (6 bases each). The CDR3 sequence is 13 residues long. CDR1 is SNHLY, CDR2 FYNNEI, per germline. V lost 8 bases to trimming and J lost 3 bases, with 12 bases between them. As DNA, the CDR3 is TGTGCCAGCTCGGGGGCCAGGACAGATACGCAGTATTTT. As protein: CASSGARTDTQYF.

V usage is TRBV7-9 and J usage is TRBJ1-1, with D hard to call. CDR1 is SEHNR and CDR2 is FQNEAQ in the germline V gene (reference sequence). The ends were cut back, 5 bases at V and 1 base at J, with 8 bases in the middle. This CDR3 is built from 13 residues. The CDR3 spells CASSPPANTEAFF. The CDR3 nucleotides are TGTGCCAGCAGCCCGCCAGCGAACACTGAAGCTTTCTTT.

This clonotype was counted many times. This chain connects TRBV29-1 to TRBJ2-5, with no clear D. The CDR3 length is 12 residues. The V gene's germline CDR1 is SQVTM and CDR2 ANQGSEA. The V end lost 4 bases, the J end lost 1 base, and 7 bases lay between the germline ends. The CDR3 sequence is CSVGPGQETQYF. CDR3 coding DNA: TGCAGCGTTGGCCCTGGCCAAGAGACCCAGTACTTC.

This clonotype was counted at least ten times. The chain couples TRBV10-3 to TRBJ2-7; D gene uncertain. Germline-derived CDR1 and CDR2 are ENHRY and SYGVKD. The CDR3 consists of 12 residues. V lost 6 bases, J lost 1 base, and 7 bases lay in between. The CDR3 region has the DNA TGTGCCATCAGGGAAGCTTCCTACGAGCAGTACTTC. This encodes CAIREASYEQYF.

This clonotype was observed a few times. This rearrangement joins TRBV6-4 to TRBJ1-6; D may be TRBD1 (5 bases). There are 15 residues in the CDR3. V dropped 4 bases and J dropped 12 bases, with 19 bases sitting between them. The germline V gene encodes CDR1 MRHNA and CDR2 SNTAGT. The CDR3 loop reads CASSAAWDSSGPLHF. In nucleotides, the CDR3 is TGTGCCAGCAGTGCCGCATGGGACTCCTCTGGACCCCTCCACTTT.

The chain links TRBV30 to TRBJ2-3; D remains unclear. The germline V and J ends were trimmed by 0 bases and 5 bases, with 9 bases remaining between them. Per germline, CDR1 GTSNPN and CDR2 SVGIG (reference sequence). The CDR3 is 13 residues long. CDR3 sequence (DNA): TGTGCCTGGAGTGTTATCGGCCGAGATACGCAGTATTTT. This translates into CAWSVIGRDTQYF.

This clonotype appeared many times. The chain couples TRBV29-1 to TRBJ1-1; D is undetermined. From germline, CDR1 is SQVTM and CDR2 ANQGSEA. Trimming removed 5 bases at V and 4 bases at J, with 8 bases between. The CDR3 runs to 11 residues. CDR3 amino acids: CSVRRGTEAFF. In DNA, the CDR3 is TGCAGCGTTAGACGGGGCACTGAAGCTTTCTTT.

V gene TRBV20-1 combines with J gene TRBJ2-3; 11 bases are shared with TRBD2. Trimming cost V 2 bases and J 5 bases; bases outside gene matches: 6. The CDR3 covers 15 residues. Looked up from germline, CDR1 is DFQATT and CDR2 is SNEGSKA (reference sequence). The CDR3 region is CSARTGLAEGDTQYF. CDR3 sequence (DNA): TGCAGTGCTAGAACGGGACTAGCGGAGGGAGATACGCAGTATTTT.

Regarding this clonotype: Possible read error: a much larger clone is one base away. The chain links TRBV6-1 to TRBJ2-2; 10 bases map to TRBD2. Per germline, CDR1 MNHNS and CDR2 SASEGT. The CDR3 consists of 13 residues. V was pared by 7 bases and J by 9 bases, with 5 bases of the junction left unmatched. The DNA of the CDR3 is TGTGCCAGCAAGCGGGGGGGATCCAGGGAGCTGTTTTTT. This translates into CASKRGGSRELFF.

This chain uses TRBV7-9 with TRBJ1-1; D not resolved. V was pared by 5 bases and J by 4 bases, with 14 bases between. Per the germline V gene, CDR1 is SEHNR and CDR2 is FQNEAQ (reference sequence). There are 14 residues in the CDR3. CDR3 in amino acids: CASSPGGSGTEAFF. In nucleotides, the CDR3 is TGTGCCAGCAGCCCCGGAGGGTCGGGCACTGAAGCTTTCTTT. Complete variable domain (other parts from reference TRBV7-9 and TRBJ1-1): DTGVSQNPRHKITKRGQNVTFRCDPISEHNRLYWYRQTLGQGPEFLTYFQNEAQLEKSRLLSDRFSAERPKGSFSTLEIQRTEQGDSAMYLCASSPGGSGTEAFFGQGTRLTVV.

The gene calls are TRBV27 and TRBJ2-3; either TRBD1 or TRBD2 may supply D (6 bases each). This CDR3 spans 15 amino acids. Germline V gene sequence: CDR1 MNHEY, CDR2 SMNVEV (reference sequence). Trimming pared 4 bases from V and 3 bases from J, leaving 14 bases between. For the CDR3, the DNA is TGTGCCAGCAGTTCGCTAGGGGGGAGAACAGATACGCAGTATTTT. Protein: CASSSLGGRTDTQYF.

This clonotype was picked up a small number of times. The V gene is TRBV6-2 or TRBV6-3, the J gene TRBJ1-6; D call uncertain. V lost 6 bases, J lost 13 bases, and 13 bases lay in between. The germline CDR1 and CDR2 sequences are MNHEY and SVGEGT. The CDR3 loop spans 12 amino acids. In DNA, the CDR3 is TGTGCCAGCAGGCCCCCCGATGCTCCCCTCCACTTT. Translated: CASRPPDAPLHF.